This T cell receptor (beta chain) came from a study of CD8+CD57+ T cells in acquired aplastic anemia. Study-level information: The DNA of sorted CD4+ and CD8+ cells averaged about 3 ug. The study, taken as a whole, reports: Comparison of patients with controls identified about 30 shared CD8+ CDR3 sequences. Significant differences in CD8+ Simpson's diversity were not observed between patients and controls.

Genomic DNA was employed as the template in profiling TCR beta VDJ and CDR3. One entry per CDR3 protein, called by TCRdb with MiXCR from the reads. Among roughly 300,000 distinct CDR3 sequences listed, 45% to 70% were seen once. There are many counts of this clonotype. Its antigen is undetermined. The V gene lost 3 bases and the J gene lost 0 bases, with 11 bases spanning the gap. The length of the CDR3 is 15 residues. CDR1 SEHNR and CDR2 FQNEAQ come from the germline V gene (reference sequence). Material for sequencing was sorted CD4+, CD8+, or CD8+CD57+ T cells (not recorded which) from PBMCs. The chain uses TRBV7-9 and TRBJ2-5; unclear D gene. This TCR came from a human donor with severe aplastic anemia or a healthy control (not recorded which). CDR3 nucleotide sequence: TGTGCCAGCAGCTTTCGAGCCAGGAACCAAGAGACCCAGTACTTC. Translated: CASSFRARNQETQYF.